A selection of T cell receptor beta chains follows, all from one sample in a study of shared clonotypes between healthy human individuals. Produced via immunoSEQ multiplex PCR; TCRdb's table is partial and in-frame only. The sample has some 2.1 million clones, 95% seen once; the top ten hold 0.1% to 0.15%. What was sequenced was naive CD4+ T cells sorted from blood. The receptor source for this set is a man younger than 30 in good health. Each CDR3 is given with its conserved first and last residue. The order of the fields is CDR3 protein, CDR3 DNA, V gene, D gene, clone size, J gene. The D gene is left open where the match is weak. Expanded clones get a size class; other rows say once, few or many, or leave the size out.

CDR3 protein: CASSPPVPSYGYTF
CDR3 DNA: TGTGCCAGCAGCCCTCCGGTCCCGAGTTACGGCTACACCTTC
V gene: TRBV7-2
D gene: -
clone size: -
J gene: TRBJ1-2

CDR3 protein: CAILMGAEGGGYTF
CDR3 DNA: TGTGCCATCTTAATGGGGGCGGAGGGAGGTGGCTACACCTTC
V gene: TRBV10-3
D gene: -
clone size: -
J gene: TRBJ1-2

CDR3 protein: CAWRGSGGNQPQHF
CDR3 DNA: TGTGCCTGGAGGGGTTCGGGGGGGAATCAGCCCCAGCATTTT
V gene: TRBV30
D gene: -
clone size: -
J gene: TRBJ1-5

CDR3 protein: CASSIVGRNTGELFF
CDR3 DNA: TGTGCCAGTAGTATAGTGGGCAGGAACACCGGGGAGCTGTTTTTT
V gene: TRBV19
D gene: -
clone size: -
J gene: TRBJ2-2

CDR3 protein: CASSPRRGIYNEQFF
CDR3 DNA: TGTGCCAGCTCACCACGGCGGGGGATTTACAATGAGCAGTTCTTC
V gene: TRBV18
D gene: TRBD2
clone size: -
J gene: TRBJ2-1

CDR3 protein: CATSRAGSYNEQFF
CDR3 DNA: TGTGCCACCAGCAGAGCAGGGTCCTACAATGAGCAGTTCTTC
V gene: TRBV15
D gene: -
clone size: -
J gene: TRBJ2-1

CDR3 protein: CASSQQGDEQYF
CDR3 DNA: TGTGCCAGCAGCCAGCAGGGGGACGAGCAGTACTTC
V gene: TRBV28
D gene: TRBD1
clone size: once
J gene: TRBJ2-7

CDR3 protein: CASSSPGLAGEQYF
CDR3 DNA: TGTGCCAGCAGCTCTCCGGGACTAGCGGGCGAGCAGTACTTC
V gene: TRBV7-2
D gene: TRBD2
clone size: -
J gene: TRBJ2-7

CDR3 protein: CARSLTGVVQPQHF
CDR3 DNA: TGTGCCAGAAGCTTGACAGGGGTGGTTCAGCCCCAGCATTTT
V gene: TRBV5-3
D gene: TRBD1
clone size: -
J gene: TRBJ1-5

CDR3 protein: CASSLGGGNSYEQYF
CDR3 DNA: TGCGCCAGCAGCTTGGGAGGCGGGAACTCCTACGAGCAGTACTTC
V gene: TRBV5-1
D gene: -
clone size: many
J gene: TRBJ2-7

CDR3 protein: CASSLKTENTEAFF
CDR3 DNA: TGTGCCAGCAGCTTGAAGACAGAGAACACTGAAGCTTTCTTT
V gene: TRBV7-9
D gene: -
clone size: -
J gene: TRBJ1-1

CDR3 protein: CASSLGYEQYF
CDR3 DNA: TGTGCCAGCAGTTTGGGGTACGAGCAGTACTTC
V gene: TRBV28
D gene: -
clone size: few
J gene: TRBJ2-7

CDR3 protein: CASSLLRGPGELFF
CDR3 DNA: TGTGCCAGCAGCTTGCTTCGGGGACCCGGGGAGCTGTTTTTT
V gene: TRBV5-8
D gene: -
clone size: -
J gene: TRBJ2-2

CDR3 protein: CAIRNRQEGTEAFF
CDR3 DNA: TGTGCCATCAGAAACCGACAGGAGGGCACTGAAGCTTTCTTT
V gene: TRBV10-3
D gene: -
clone size: -
J gene: TRBJ1-1

CDR3 protein: CAISETVFSYEQYF
CDR3 DNA: TGTGCCATCAGTGAAACAGTCTTCTCCTACGAGCAGTACTTC
V gene: TRBV10-3
D gene: -
clone size: once
J gene: TRBJ2-7

CDR3 protein: CASSLSRGMVQYF
CDR3 DNA: TGTGCCAGCAGCTTGTCACGGGGGATGGTTCAGTACTTC
V gene: TRBV5-8
D gene: -
clone size: -
J gene: TRBJ2-4

CDR3 protein: CASSGRNEQYF
CDR3 DNA: TGTGCCAGCAGCGGAAGGAACGAGCAGTACTTC
V gene: TRBV7-8
D gene: -
clone size: -
J gene: TRBJ2-7

CDR3 protein: CASSLTGDGYTF
CDR3 DNA: TGTGCCAGCAGCCTGACAGGGGATGGCTACACCTTC
V gene: TRBV6-1
D gene: TRBD1
clone size: -
J gene: TRBJ1-2

CDR3 protein: CASSSGQGMYEQYF
CDR3 DNA: TGTGCCAGCAGTTCGGGACAGGGGATGTACGAGCAGTACTTC
V gene: TRBV6-5
D gene: TRBD1
clone size: -
J gene: TRBJ2-7

CDR3 protein: CASSSNRGPLEQYF
CDR3 DNA: TGTGCCAGCAGCTCAAACAGGGGGCCCCTCGAGCAGTACTTC
V gene: TRBV7-2
D gene: TRBD1
clone size: -
J gene: TRBJ2-7

CDR3 protein: CASSLGQGRIYEQYF
CDR3 DNA: TGTGCCAGCAGCTTGGGACAGGGCAGAATCTACGAGCAGTACTTC
V gene: TRBV28
D gene: TRBD1
clone size: -
J gene: TRBJ2-7

CDR3 protein: CASSMSTAGGLAKNIQYF
CDR3 DNA: TGTGCCAGTAGTATGTCGACAGCGGGAGGGCTTGCCAAAAACATTCAGTACTTC
V gene: TRBV19
D gene: TRBD2
clone size: -
J gene: TRBJ2-4

CDR3 protein: CASSLFSAGEQYF
CDR3 DNA: TGTGCCAGCAGCTTATTCTCGGCTGGGGAGCAGTACTTC
V gene: TRBV7-2
D gene: -
clone size: -
J gene: TRBJ2-7

CDR3 protein: CASSLGTGASPLHF
CDR3 DNA: TGCGCCAGCAGCTTGGGGACAGGGGCTTCACCCCTCCACTTT
V gene: TRBV5-1
D gene: TRBD1
clone size: -
J gene: TRBJ1-6

CDR3 protein: CAARVPPTGELFF
CDR3 DNA: TGTGCCGCGCGCGTCCCCCCTACCGGGGAGCTGTTTTTT
V gene: TRBV30
D gene: -
clone size: -
J gene: TRBJ2-2

CDR3 protein: CASSIHPGVYEQYF
CDR3 DNA: TGTGCCAGCAGTATCCACCCCGGGGTGTACGAGCAGTACTTC
V gene: TRBV27
D gene: -
clone size: -
J gene: TRBJ2-7

CDR3 protein: CASSERGPGRQAYNEQFF
CDR3 DNA: TGTGCCAGCAGTGAAAGGGGGCCGGGACGCCAAGCCTACAATGAGCAGTTCTTC
V gene: TRBV6-1
D gene: TRBD1
clone size: -
J gene: TRBJ2-1

CDR3 protein: CASIGWGVNSGNTIYF
CDR3 DNA: TGTGCCAGCATCGGGTGGGGGGTGAACTCTGGAAACACCATATATTTT
V gene: TRBV28
D gene: -
clone size: -
J gene: TRBJ1-3

CDR3 protein: CASSPRDGGYEQYF
CDR3 DNA: TGTGCCAGCAGCCCCCGGGACGGAGGCTACGAGCAGTACTTC
V gene: TRBV27
D gene: -
clone size: once
J gene: TRBJ2-7

CDR3 protein: CASSTDSELRSEQYF
CDR3 DNA: TGCGCCAGCAGCACTGATTCGGAGCTACGTTCCGAGCAGTACTTC
V gene: TRBV5-1
D gene: -
clone size: -
J gene: TRBJ2-7

CDR3 protein: CASSLQSGTYNEQFF
CDR3 DNA: TGCGCCAGCAGCCTACAAAGTGGGACCTACAATGAGCAGTTCTTC
V gene: TRBV5-1
D gene: -
clone size: -
J gene: TRBJ2-1

CDR3 protein: CASSPRQDTSYNEQFF
CDR3 DNA: TGTGCCAGCAGTCCGCGACAGGATACCTCCTACAATGAGCAGTTCTTC
V gene: TRBV27
D gene: -
clone size: -
J gene: TRBJ2-1

CDR3 protein: CASSPPGQPYEQYF
CDR3 DNA: TGTGCCAGCTCACCCCCGGGACAGCCCTACGAGCAGTACTTC
V gene: TRBV18
D gene: TRBD1
clone size: -
J gene: TRBJ2-7

CDR3 protein: CASSYLGGDDTQYF
CDR3 DNA: TGTGCCAGCAGTTATTTGGGGGGTGACGATACGCAGTATTTT
V gene: TRBV6-6
D gene: -
clone size: -
J gene: TRBJ2-3

CDR3 protein: CAISSGGDFYEQYF
CDR3 DNA: TGTGCCATCAGTAGCGGGGGTGACTTCTACGAGCAGTACTTC
V gene: TRBV10-3
D gene: TRBD2
clone size: -
J gene: TRBJ2-7

CDR3 protein: CASSYPLGLRNYNYGYTF
CDR3 DNA: TGTGCCAGCAGTTACCCCCTGGGACTTCGCAATTATAACTATGGCTACACCTTC
V gene: TRBV6-7
D gene: -
clone size: -
J gene: TRBJ1-2

CDR3 protein: CASSPQGSVNTIYF
CDR3 DNA: TGTGCCAGCAGTCCACAGGGGTCCGTAAACACCATATATTTT
V gene: TRBV27
D gene: TRBD1
clone size: once
J gene: TRBJ1-3

CDR3 protein: CASFQGYEQYF
CDR3 DNA: TGTGCCAGCTTCCAGGGCTACGAGCAGTACTTC
V gene: TRBV27
D gene: -
clone size: -
J gene: TRBJ2-7

CDR3 protein: CASSSGITSTDTQYF
CDR3 DNA: TGTGCCAGCAGTTCGGGGATAACTAGCACAGATACGCAGTATTTT
V gene: TRBV27
D gene: -
clone size: -
J gene: TRBJ2-3

CDR3 protein: CASSPMVPRPWSGNTIYF
CDR3 DNA: TGTGCCAGCTCACCAATGGTGCCCCGGCCGTGGTCTGGAAACACCATATATTTT
V gene: TRBV18
D gene: -
clone size: -
J gene: TRBJ1-3

CDR3 protein: CAISPAGGQSTNEKLFF
CDR3 DNA: TGTGCCATCAGCCCTGCCGGGGGGCAATCTACTAATGAAAAACTGTTTTTT
V gene: TRBV10-3
D gene: -
clone size: -
J gene: TRBJ1-4

CDR3 protein: CASSSRVSPDYGYTF
CDR3 DNA: TGTGCCAGCAGCTCCCGAGTCTCACCGGACTATGGCTACACCTTC
V gene: TRBV11-3
D gene: -
clone size: -
J gene: TRBJ1-2

CDR3 protein: CASSLDGTGTDTQYF
CDR3 DNA: TGTGCCAGCAGCTTAGACGGGACTGGAACAGATACGCAGTATTTT
V gene: TRBV11-2
D gene: -
clone size: -
J gene: TRBJ2-3

CDR3 protein: CASSAATGSGNTIYF
CDR3 DNA: TGCGCCAGCAGCGCGGCTACAGGGTCCGGAAACACCATATATTTT
V gene: TRBV5-1
D gene: -
clone size: -
J gene: TRBJ1-3

CDR3 protein: CASSLAGGSLNYGYTF
CDR3 DNA: TGCGCCAGCAGCTTGGCCGGAGGCTCCCTGAACTATGGCTACACCTTC
V gene: TRBV5-1
D gene: -
clone size: -
J gene: TRBJ1-2

CDR3 protein: CASSLGGSNADTQYF
CDR3 DNA: TGTGCCAGCAGCTTGGGTGGGAGTAACGCAGATACGCAGTATTTT
V gene: TRBV5-4
D gene: -
clone size: -
J gene: TRBJ2-3

CDR3 protein: CASSHGGTTREQYF
CDR3 DNA: TGCGCCAGCAGCCATGGGGGGACGACCAGGGAGCAGTACTTC
V gene: TRBV4-1
D gene: -
clone size: -
J gene: TRBJ2-7

CDR3 protein: CASSGKAGPSYEQYF
CDR3 DNA: TGTGCCAGCAGTGGAAAGGCAGGGCCCTCCTACGAGCAGTACTTC
V gene: TRBV2
D gene: -
clone size: once
J gene: TRBJ2-7

CDR3 protein: CASSLHTGYEQYF
CDR3 DNA: TGCGCCAGCAGCCTACATACAGGGTACGAGCAGTACTTC
V gene: TRBV4-1
D gene: -
clone size: -
J gene: TRBJ2-7

CDR3 protein: CASSWDRTGTDTQYF
CDR3 DNA: TGTGCCAGTAGTTGGGACAGGACTGGGACAGATACGCAGTATTTT
V gene: TRBV19
D gene: TRBD1
clone size: -
J gene: TRBJ2-3

CDR3 protein: CASQQLGDREFF
CDR3 DNA: TGTGCCAGTCAGCAATTAGGGGACAGAGAGTTCTTC
V gene: TRBV19
D gene: TRBD1
clone size: -
J gene: TRBJ2-1

CDR3 protein: CASSVVSNYGYTF
CDR3 DNA: TGTGCCAGCAGTGTAGTATCTAACTATGGCTACACCTTC
V gene: TRBV28
D gene: -
clone size: -
J gene: TRBJ1-2

CDR3 protein: CASSPTDRDRYNEQFF
CDR3 DNA: TGTGCCAGCTCACCAACCGACAGGGATCGGTACAATGAGCAGTTCTTC
V gene: TRBV18
D gene: TRBD1
clone size: -
J gene: TRBJ2-1

CDR3 protein: CAWSVRRDNSPLHF
CDR3 DNA: TGTGCCTGGAGTGTACGCAGGGACAATTCACCCCTCCACTTT
V gene: TRBV30
D gene: -
clone size: -
J gene: TRBJ1-6

CDR3 protein: CASSLDSTSSGANVLTF
CDR3 DNA: TGTGCCAGCAGCTTAGATTCTACCAGCTCTGGGGCCAACGTCCTGACTTTC
V gene: TRBV11-2
D gene: -
clone size: -
J gene: TRBJ2-6

CDR3 protein: CASSDAFSGTQYF
CDR3 DNA: TGTGCCAGCAGTGATGCTTTCTCAGGGACCCAGTACTTC
V gene: TRBV25-1
D gene: -
clone size: -
J gene: TRBJ2-5

CDR3 protein: CSATTGVDTDTQYF
CDR3 DNA: TGCAGCGCAACCACGGGAGTTGACACAGATACGCAGTATTTT
V gene: TRBV29-1
D gene: -
clone size: -
J gene: TRBJ2-3

CDR3 protein: CASSLRDSRTDTQYF
CDR3 DNA: TGTGCCAGCAGTCTCCGGGACAGCCGCACAGATACGCAGTATTTT
V gene: TRBV28
D gene: TRBD1
clone size: -
J gene: TRBJ2-3

CDR3 protein: CASRGGRGPDTQYF
CDR3 DNA: TGTGCCAGCAGGGGGGGCAGGGGCCCAGATACGCAGTATTTT
V gene: TRBV2
D gene: -
clone size: -
J gene: TRBJ2-3